One T cell receptor beta chain is described in this entry. Sequencing was performed with immunoSEQ multiplex PCR; in TCRdb, only in-frame clones are kept and a portion is missing. The data contain 150,000 or so clones, about 88% of them singletons. From germline, CDR1 is SGDLS and CDR2 YYNGEE. The CDR3 is 12 residues long. V was pared by 5 bases and J by 0 bases, with 5 bases between. Specified time point: blood 4 weeks post-SBRT, at nephrectomy. Noted treatment: 15 Gy SBRT to primary tumor, nephrectomy 4 weeks later. The data were obtained in a study of radiation and T cells in renal cell carcinoma. The sample in question was blood, obtained from a patient whose treatment included radiotherapy and nephrectomy. The origin of this receptor is a woman aged 45-65 years with renal cell carcinoma. This rearrangement joins TRBV9 to TRBJ1-2; D unclear. The CDR3 protein is CASSLSNYGYTF. DNA for the CDR3: TGTGCCAGCAGTTTGTCTAACTATGGCTACACCTTC.